The 13 T cell receptor beta chains below were found in one sample sequenced in a study of T cells after posttransplantation cyclophosphamide. The protocol was immunoSEQ multiplex PCR, while the TCRdb copy is restricted to in-frame clones and leaves out a portion. The repertoire holds more than 20,000 clones, with roughly 90% as singletons. Sampled 1 year posttransplant, controls received myeloablative marrow transplants, methotrexate and a calcineurin inhibitor. The sample consisted of PBMCs, taken after an allogeneic stem cell transplant with a calcineurin inhibitor and methotrexate. The receptors shown here come from a female patient aged 45-65 years who received an allogeneic stem cell transplant from an unrelated donor, was CMV-positive, and had chronic GVHD only. Some T cells could come from the graft donor.

In this sample, this clone turned up a few times. The chain recombines TRBV6-1 with TRBJ1-4; D unclear. Germline loops: CDR1 MNHNS, CDR2 SASEGT. CDR3 length: 12 residues. V was trimmed by 7 bases and J by 5 bases, leaving 8 bases between them. The CDR3 loop reads CASKRENEKLFF. The CDR3, as DNA: TGTGCCAGCAAGCGAGAGAATGAAAAACTGTTTTTT.

J is TRBJ1-5 and V is TRBV11-1; D uncertain. This CDR3 is built from 13 residues. The germline gives CDR1 SGHAT, CDR2 FQDESV (reference sequence). The germline V and J ends were trimmed by 4 bases and 3 bases, with 7 bases remaining between them. This CDR3 is CASSSSYNQPQHF. For the CDR3, the DNA is TGTGCCAGCAGCTCTAGTTACAATCAGCCCCAGCATTTT.

This chain joins TRBV6-5 and TRBJ1-1, with a possible D match to TRBD1 (5 bases). This CDR3 comprises 14 residues. Germline loops: CDR1 MNHEY, CDR2 SVGAGI. The V end was cut by 7 bases, the J end by 4 bases, with 16 bases between. The CDR3 sequence: CASIREGGSTEAFF. CDR3 DNA: TGTGCCAGCATCAGGGAGGGAGGTAGCACTGAAGCTTTCTTT.

This clone was seen a few times. The gene calls are TRBV10-3 and TRBJ2-7; possible D gene TRBD1, 5 bases. V shed 4 bases and J shed 2 bases, with 12 bases lying between them. CDR3 length: 14 amino acids. Germline V gives CDR1 ENHRY, CDR2 SYGVKD. CDR3 in amino acids: CAISGGRDTYEQYF. The CDR3 DNA sequence: TGTGCCATCAGTGGCGGCAGGGATACCTACGAGCAGTACTTC.

The chain has TRBV15 and TRBJ2-5; 9 bases line up with TRBD2. Germline trimming cut 1 base from V and 7 bases from J; bases unmatched to any gene: 10. This CDR3 contains 16 residues. The germline gives CDR1 LNHNV, CDR2 YYDKDF (reference sequence). In DNA form, the CDR3 reads TGTGCCACCAGCAGAGCCGAGCCTGAGACTAGCGGGACCCAGTACTTC. Its translation is CATSRAEPETSGTQYF.

The CDR3 region is CASSYRDRGWYGYTF. The DNA for the CDR3 is TGTGCCAGCAGTTACCGGGACAGGGGATGGTATGGCTACACCTTC. V and J are TRBV6-5 and TRBJ1-2; 10 bases agree with TRBD1. V dropped 2 bases and J dropped 5; count of bases not matched to a gene: 5. Per the germline V gene, CDR1 is MNHEY and CDR2 is SVGAGI. The CDR3 is made up of 15 amino acids.

The genes are TRBV30 and TRBJ2-1, with 11 bases that match TRBD2. CDR1 and CDR2 (germline): GTSNPN, SVGIG (reference sequence). This CDR3 has 15 residues. With 0 bases clipped from V and 9 bases from J, the junction kept 7 bases outside the gene matches. The chain's CDR3 is CAWSVVLAGVLEQFF. The CDR3 nucleotides read TGTGCCTGGAGTGTTGTACTAGCGGGAGTTCTTGAGCAGTTCTTC.

The V and J genes are TRBV9 and TRBJ2-7, with 7 bases that match TRBD2. CDR1 and CDR2 from the germline V gene are SGDLS and YYNGEE. The V and J ends lost 4 bases and 3 bases, in that order; junction bases with no gene match: 10. The CDR3 runs 15 residues. CDR3 sequence: CASSPNSGIDYEQYF. CDR3 in DNA: TGTGCCAGCAGCCCCAACAGCGGGATAGACTACGAGCAGTACTTC.

The V gene is TRBV28, the J gene TRBJ2-5; TRBD1 is a possible D gene (5 bases). Trimming removed 3 bases from V and 1 base from J, with 15 bases in between. In germline, CDR1 is MDHEN, CDR2 SYDVKM. The CDR3 totals 16 residues. The CDR3 loop reads CASSFLGFGAQETQYF. Here the CDR3 DNA reads TGTGCCAGCAGTTTTCTAGGGTTTGGGGCCCAAGAGACCCAGTACTTC. The entire variable domain, with the rest obtained from reference TRBV28 and TRBJ2-5, is as follows: DVKVTQSSRYLVKRTGEKVFLECVQDMDHENMFWYRQDPGLGLRLIYFSYDVKMKEKGDIPEGYSVSREKKERFSLILESASTNQTSMYLCASSFLGFGAQETQYFGPGTRLLVL.

The chain links TRBV21-1 to TRBJ2-1; the DNA was not compared with TRBD2, the D call given in the table. TRBV21-1 is a listed pseudogene. This CDR3 spans 19 amino acids. CDR3 in DNA: TGTGCCAGCAGCAAAGAATTCCCTCAGAATGGGGGGTCCTACAATGAGCAGTTCTTC. Amino acids: CASSKEFPQNGGSYNEQFF.

The rearrangement links TRBV27 to TRBJ2-2; maybe TRBD1 (7 bases). The CDR3 is made up of 15 amino acids. Looked up from germline, CDR1 is MNHEY and CDR2 is SMNVEV (reference sequence). V lost 3 bases to trimming and J lost 0 bases, with 8 bases between them. The CDR3: CASSFRGANTGELFF. The CDR3 DNA follows: TGTGCCAGCAGTTTCAGGGGGGCGAACACCGGGGAGCTGTTTTTT.

This clone was seen only once. The chain recombines TRBV15 with TRBJ1-4, with a weak D call TRBD1 (6 bases). The CDR3 extends over 14 amino acids. Trimming stripped 1 base from V and 7 bases from J, with 10 bases between. Per germline, CDR1 LNHNV and CDR2 YYDKDF (reference sequence). DNA of the CDR3: TGTGCCACCAGCAGAGTGGGGGCTCTTGAAAAACTGTTTTTT. The encoded protein is CATSRVGALEKLFF.

The J gene is TRBJ2-2, the V gene TRBV5-4; no clear D. This CDR3 is built from 13 residues. V lost 4 bases and J lost 4, with 8 bases in between. Germline V gene lookup returns CDR1 SGHNT and CDR2 YYREEE (reference sequence). For the CDR3, the DNA is TGTGCCAGCAGCCAAAGACTCACCGGGGAGCTGTTTTTT. Translated: CASSQRLTGELFF.